The 4 T cell receptor beta chains given below trace back to one sample, sequenced in a study of Ad26.COV2.S vaccination and SARS-CoV-2 variants. Regarding treatment: some 20 received Ad26.COV2.S at low or high dose, single or two shots; about five received placebo; per-sample allocation not given. Samples came from day 63 after the first vaccine or placebo injection. Produced via immunoSEQ multiplex PCR; TCRdb's table is partial and in-frame only. The data show fewer than 800,000 clones, with roughly 90% seen just once and approximately 1.5% held by the top ten. The input for sequencing was peripheral blood, taken in a trial of Ad26.COV2.S vaccine versus placebo. The origin of the receptors is a person between 18 and 65 years old who received the Ad26.COV2.S COVID-19 vaccine or a placebo.

The genes are TRBV18 and TRBJ2-1; maybe TRBD2 (6 bases). This CDR3 spans 17 amino acids. CDR1 is KGHSH, CDR2 LQKENI, per germline. Trimming took 2 bases from V and 6 from J, leaving 20 bases between them. Here the CDR3 reads CASSPYPGHGGGNEQFF. The CDR3 DNA sequence: TGTGCCAGCTCACCATATCCAGGACACGGGGGAGGCAATGAGCAGTTCTTC. Full variable domain (rest looked up from reference TRBV18 and TRBJ2-1): NAGVMQNPRHLVRRRGQEARLRCSPMKGHSHVYWYRQLPEEGLKFMVYLQKENIIDESGMPKERFSAEFPKEGPSILRIQQVVRGDSAAYFCASSPYPGHGGGNEQFFGPGTRLTVL.

The J gene is TRBJ2-3, the V gene TRBV9; possibly TRBD1 for D (6 bases). Germline V gives CDR1 SGDLS, CDR2 YYNGEE. Trimming removed 0 bases at V and 3 bases at J, with 14 bases between. The CDR3 has 16 amino acids. DNA for the CDR3: TGTGCCAGCAGCGTAGCTGGGGAAAGGGGGACAGATACGCAGTATTTT. Translating gives CASSVAGERGTDTQYF. The full variable domain, completed using reference TRBV9 and TRBJ2-3, is DSGVTQTPKHLITATGQRVTLRCSPRSGDLSVYWYQQSLDQGLQFLIQYYNGEERAKGNILERFSAQQFPDLHSELNLSSLELGDSALYFCASSVAGERGTDTQYFGPGTRLTVL.

V and J are TRBV5-5 and TRBJ1-6, with a weak D call TRBD1 (5 bases). This CDR3 comprises 15 residues. The V end lost 0 bases, the J end lost 7 bases, and 11 bases lay between the germline ends. The germline CDR1 and CDR2 sequences are SGHKS and YYEKEE (reference sequence). The CDR3 region has the DNA TGTGCCAGCAGCTTGGGGGTCAGGGAAAATTCACCCCTCCACTTT. Its protein product is CASSLGVRENSPLHF. The whole variable domain, filled in from reference TRBV5-5 and TRBJ1-6, reads DAGVTQSPTHLIKTRGQQVTLRCSPISGHKSVSWYQQVLGQGPQFIFQYYEKEERGRGNFPDRFSARQFPNYSSELNVNALLLGDSALYLCASSLGVRENSPLHFGNGTRLTVT.

The chain uses TRBV10-3 and TRBJ1-2, with unresolved D. This CDR3 is built from 16 residues. From germline, CDR1 is ENHRY and CDR2 SYGVKD. V shed 2 bases and J shed 1 base, with 14 bases lying between them. The CDR3 coding sequence is TGTGCCATCAGTGAGCCCCGTACTAGCCTTAACTATGGCTACACCTTC. It specifies CAISEPRTSLNYGYTF.